Listed here are 9 T cell receptor beta chains from one sample, sequenced in a study of OX40 agonist ivuxolimab in advanced cancers. The table came from immunoSEQ multiplex PCR; TCRdb's copy has only in-frame clones and leaves some out. The sample lists 70,000 to 100,000 clones, over 75% seen once, with approximately 1.9% in the top ten. The sample here was CD4+ or CD8+ T cells sorted from blood, taken in a trial of the OX40 agonist ivuxolimab. Receptor source: an adult with an advanced solid tumor such as melanoma, head and neck, liver or kidney cancer.

The chain recombines TRBV29-1 with TRBJ2-3; D unclear. V was shortened by 3 bases and J by 4 bases, with 17 bases between the two germline ends. The CDR3 extends over 15 amino acids. CDR1 is SQVTM, CDR2 ANQGSEA, per germline. The DNA of the CDR3 is TGCAGCGTTGATTCGGCCTCAATCGGCGCAGATACGCAGTATTTT. It translates to CSVDSASIGADTQYF.

This clone was counted many times. This chain uses TRBV4-2 with TRBJ2-2; 8 bases match TRBD2. The CDR3 loop spans 14 amino acids. CDR1 is LGHNA and CDR2 is YNFKEQ in the germline V gene. V dropped 2 bases and J dropped 6; count of bases not matched to a gene: 2. CDR3 protein: CASSQRTSSGELFF. The CDR3 DNA follows: TGTGCCAGCAGCCAACGGACTAGCTCCGGGGAGCTGTTTTTT.

This clone was picked up a small number of times. The V gene is TRBV4-2, the J gene TRBJ1-5; TRBD1 agrees at 8 bases. The germline V gene has CDR1 LGHNA and CDR2 YNFKEQ. CDR3 length: 16 residues. V shed 4 bases and J 1 base; nucleotides not matched to a gene: 6. Written as DNA, the CDR3 is TGTGCCAGCAGCCTAGACACAGGGGGAAGCAATCAGCCCCAGCATTTT. It codes for CASSLDTGGSNQPQHF.

Note on this clone: This same CDR3 is encoded by further DNA sequences in the sample. The genes are TRBV18 and TRBJ2-7, with TRBD1 matching over 7 bases. Per germline, CDR1 KGHSH and CDR2 LQKENI. The J segment lost 6 bases and the V segment lost 2 bases, leaving 10 bases of the junction unmatched. The CDR3 is made up of 15 amino acids. The CDR3 DNA follows: TGTGCCAGCTCACCATCTAGGACAGGTAACAGCGAGCAGTACTTC. Its translation: CASSPSRTGNSEQYF.

This chain connects TRBV6-1 to TRBJ2-7; D perhaps matches TRBD2 (5 bases). Germline CDR1 is MNHNS and CDR2 is SASEGT. This CDR3 contains 12 residues. The V and J ends lost 3 bases and 4 bases respectively, with 7 bases between them. In nucleotides, the CDR3 is TGTGCCAGCAGTGATAGAGGGTACGAGCAGTACTTC. It is translated as CASSDRGYEQYF.

V gene TRBV11-3 combines with J gene TRBJ1-1, with 8 nucleotides matching TRBD1. The CDR3 is made up of 14 amino acids. The V and J ends lost 8 bases and 3 bases, in that order; junction bases with no gene match: 8. Germline values: CDR1 SGHNT, CDR2 YENEEA. The CDR3: CASHRSGGDTEAFF. CDR3 in DNA: TGTGCCAGCCACCGCTCAGGGGGCGACACTGAAGCTTTCTTT.

The chain combines TRBV7-6 with TRBJ2-1; no reliable D call. Germline values: CDR1 SGHVS, CDR2 FNYEAQ. V lost 2 bases to trimming and J lost 3 bases, with 11 bases between them. The CDR3 totals 15 residues. DNA of the CDR3: TGTGCCAGCAGCTTACCTGGTTCTGGCTACAATGAGCAGTTCTTC. It yields the protein CASSLPGSGYNEQFF.

V usage is TRBV6-6 and J usage is TRBJ2-1, with 11 bases that match TRBD2. Germline-derived CDR1 and CDR2 are MNHNY and SVGAGI (reference sequence). This CDR3 contains 16 residues. Trimming removed 2 bases from V and 4 bases from J; junction bases left unmatched: 4. The CDR3 DNA reads TGTGCCAGCAGTTACCCCCTAGCGGGAGGATACAATGAGCAGTTCTTC. Translated: CASSYPLAGGYNEQFF.

This clone was found once. The V call is TRBV11-3, the J call TRBJ2-5, with TRBD2 as a possible D gene (7 bases). The ends were cut back, 1 base at V and 1 base at J, with 13 bases in the middle. Looked up from germline, CDR1 is SGHNT and CDR2 is YENEEA. The CDR3 is made up of 16 amino acids. As DNA, the CDR3 is TGTGCCAGCAGCTTAGGGATGGGGGGGGCCCAAGAGACCCAGTACTTC. This codes for CASSLGMGGAQETQYF.